Included here is one TCR beta chain sequence, with context. Its antigen is undetermined. The source of the sample is a study of siplizumab effects on memory and regulatory T cells. Findings and limits, study-wide: Naive T cells seemed more diverse than memory cells; they also seemed major alloresponse contributors. With siplizumab, cumulative frequency of CD4+ memory-derived alloreactive sequences dropped significantly. Assignment to unstimulated subsets succeeded for only a minor fraction of the alloreactive clones.

Per sample, 10^5 or so TCR templates underwent assay. The method was immunoSEQ multiplex PCR; TCRdb's version includes in-frame clones alone and lacks a portion of them. The table includes about 40,000 clones, 89% detected once. V lost 10 bases and J lost 4; bases outside the gene matches: 4. The CDR3 length is 13 residues. The germline V gene encodes CDR1 SNHLY and CDR2 FYNNEI. The receptor was derived from a human donor in good health. The sequenced material came from naive CD4+ T cells sorted from blood. This chain joins TRBV2 and TRBJ2-1, with 10 nucleotides matching TRBD2. The CDR3 here is CATGTSAYNEQFF. The CDR3 DNA is TGTGCCACCGGGACTAGCGCTTACAATGAGCAGTTCTTC.